This entry lists 26 T cell receptor beta chains sequenced from one sample in a study of beta chain features in type 1 diabetes. Sequencing targeted expressed TCRB transcripts, as all isolated RNA had been reverse transcribed. Produced via immunoSEQ multiplex PCR; TCRdb's table is partial and in-frame only. The repertoire holds some 250,000 clones, with 27% as singletons. Input material: central memory CD4+ T cells from blood. The receptors stem from a man aged 30-40 years in good health.

This clone was observed many times. The rearrangement links TRBV21-1 to TRBJ2-7; the D call TRBD2 from the table was never checked on the DNA. TRBV21-1 is recorded as a pseudogene. The CDR3 runs 17 residues. Here the CDR3 DNA reads TGTGCCAGCAGCAAAGGGGCGCTTTACGGGAGCGGGGCCGAGCAGTACTTC. Translation gives CASSKGALYGSGAEQYF.

V is TRBV2 and J is TRBJ2-1; perhaps TRBD1 as D (6 bases). Germline-derived CDR1 and CDR2 are SNHLY and FYNNEI. The CDR3 runs to 15 residues. Trimming removed 3 bases from V and 2 bases from J, with 11 bases in between. CDR3 in DNA: TGTGCCAGCAGTGAGACAGGACCCGCCTACAATGAGCAGTTCTTC. This sequence encodes CASSETGPAYNEQFF.

The V gene is TRBV10-3, the J gene TRBJ2-7, with no clear D. The CDR3 contains 12 residues. Trimming cost V 2 bases and J 4 bases, with 6 bases left between them. Germline-derived CDR1 and CDR2 are ENHRY and SYGVKD. The CDR3 DNA is TGTGCCATCAGTGAGCAAGTTTACGAGCAGTACTTC. Amino acids: CAISEQVYEQYF.

The rearrangement joins TRBV2 to TRBJ2-1; D not resolved. V lost 4 bases and J 10 bases, leaving 5 bases between the germline ends. This CDR3 is 10 amino acids long. Germline V gives CDR1 SNHLY, CDR2 FYNNEI. CDR3 protein: CASSVGEQFF. As DNA, the CDR3 is TGTGCCAGCAGTGTGGGCGAGCAGTTCTTC.

This clone showed up many times. Additional DNA sequences in this sample encode the identical CDR3. The chain is built from TRBV29-1 and TRBJ2-7; D perhaps matches TRBD1 (5 bases). The CDR3 spans 14 residues. CDR1 is SQVTM, CDR2 ANQGSEA, per germline. Trimming shortened V by 3 bases and J by 2 bases, and 14 bases separated the two germline ends. CDR3 amino acids: CSVDVRAGTYEQYF. The CDR3, as DNA: TGCAGCGTTGACGTCAGGGCAGGGACCTACGAGCAGTACTTC.

This clone was counted only a few times. The chain employs TRBV5-6 and TRBJ2-7; possibly TRBD2 for D (6 bases). From germline, CDR1 is SGHDT and CDR2 YYEEEE. CDR3 length: 14 residues. With 4 bases removed from V and 2 bases from J, the gap between germline ends came to 13 bases. In DNA form, the CDR3 reads TGTGCCAGCAGCGGGTCCGGGGGTGCCTACGAGCAGTACTTC. This encodes CASSGSGGAYEQYF.

This clone was seen only a few times. The chain has TRBV6-5 and TRBJ2-3; 7 bases align to TRBD2. The germline CDR1 and CDR2 sequences are MNHEY and SVGAGI. The CDR3 consists of 13 residues. The trim removed 6 bases at V and 5 bases at J, leaving 5 bases unmatched. The CDR3 coding sequence is TGTGCCAGCAGCCCCGCGGGGGTAGATACGCAGTATTTT. This translates into CASSPAGVDTQYF.

This chain uses TRBV15 with TRBJ1-2; 9 bases agree with TRBD1. This CDR3 contains 13 residues. Germline CDR1 and CDR2: LNHNV and YYDKDF (reference sequence). The V and J ends lost 3 bases and 6 bases, in that order; junction bases with no gene match: 2. The CDR3 protein is CATSRGQGDGYTF. CDR3 bases: TGTGCCACCAGCAGGGGACAGGGTGATGGCTACACCTTC.

The J gene is TRBJ2-5, the V gene TRBV28; tentatively, D is TRBD2 (7 bases). CDR3 length equals 13 residues. CDR1 and CDR2 from the germline V gene are MDHEN and SYDVKM. The V end lost 6 bases, the J end lost 9 bases, and 17 bases lay between the germline ends. The CDR3 protein is CASSFQGSGAQYF. DNA of the CDR3: TGTGCCAGCAGCTTCCAGGGGAGCGGGGCCCAGTACTTC. The full variable domain, completed using reference TRBV28 and TRBJ2-5, is DVKVTQSSRYLVKRTGEKVFLECVQDMDHENMFWYRQDPGLGLRLIYFSYDVKMKEKGDIPEGYSVSREKKERFSLILESASTNQTSMYLCASSFQGSGAQYFGPGTRLLVL.

This clone has only a few counts. The chain carries TRBV9 and TRBJ2-5, with 7 nucleotides matching TRBD1. The germline V gene has CDR1 SGDLS and CDR2 YYNGEE. V lost 4 bases to trimming and J lost 2 bases; unmatched junction nucleotides: 8. CDR3 length: 15 amino acids. DNA for the CDR3: TGTGCCAGCAGCCCCAGGGGGAGTCAACAAGAGACCCAGTACTTC. Translated: CASSPRGSQQETQYF.

This clone turned up a few times. The chain uses TRBV2 and TRBJ2-3; TRBD1 matches 12 bases. The CDR3 extends over 14 amino acids. The V and J ends lost 6 bases and 10 bases, in that order; junction bases with no gene match: 8. Per the germline V gene, CDR1 is SNHLY and CDR2 is FYNNEI. CDR3: CASRAGTGGRAQYF. The DNA of the CDR3 is TGTGCCAGCAGAGCCGGGACAGGGGGCCGAGCGCAGTATTTT.

This clone has a handful of counts. The chain recombines TRBV5-1 with TRBJ2-2; D unclear. The germline CDR1 and CDR2 sequences are SGHRS and YFSETQ. Trimming pared 3 bases from V and 8 bases from J, leaving 5 bases between. CDR3 length: 11 amino acids. The chain's CDR3 is CASSSLGELFF. CDR3 coding DNA: TGCGCCAGCAGCTCCCTAGGGGAGCTGTTTTTT.

This rearrangement joins TRBV12-5 to TRBJ2-1; 7 bases are a match to TRBD2. Germline V lookup: CDR1 LGHNT, CDR2 FRNRAP. The CDR3 is made up of 15 amino acids. The ends lost 6 bases at V and 2 bases at J; junction bases unmatched: 7. CDR3 DNA sequence: TGTGCTAGTGGCTCCGGGGGGTCCGCCTACAATGAGCAGTTCTTC. This gives the protein CASGSGGSAYNEQFF.

This clone was detected a few times. This sequence joins TRBV7-8 and TRBJ2-1, with 8 positions matching TRBD1. Germline CDR1 reads SGHVS; CDR2 reads FQNEAQ. There are 15 residues in the CDR3. Trimming took 5 bases from V and 8 from J; bases not matched to a gene: 11. The CDR3: CASSAGTGEFDEQFF. CDR3 in DNA: TGTGCCAGCAGCGCAGGGACAGGCGAATTCGATGAGCAGTTCTTC.

A note on this clone: This sample also contains other DNA sequences that code for the same CDR3. The chain has TRBV5-1 and TRBJ2-7; D not resolved. The V and J ends lost 0 bases and 4 bases respectively, with 5 bases between them. Germline V gives CDR1 SGHRS, CDR2 YFSETQ. The CDR3 is 12 amino acids. The CDR3, as DNA: TGCGCCAGCAGCTTGGAACCTTACGAGCAGTACTTC. The encoded protein is CASSLEPYEQYF.

The chain combines TRBV14 with TRBJ2-2; D is undetermined. This CDR3 is built from 16 residues. Germline CDR1 and CDR2: SGHDN and FVKESK. Trimming cost V 1 base and J 0 bases, with 9 bases left between them. CDR3 in amino acids: CASSQARTANTGELFF. The CDR3 bases are TGTGCCAGCAGCCAAGCCCGGACGGCGAACACCGGGGAGCTGTTTTTT. Looking up the rest from reference TRBV14 and TRBJ2-2 gives the full variable domain: EAGVTQFPSHSVIEKGQTVTLRCDPISGHDNLYWYRRVMGKEIKFLLHFVKESKQDESGMPNNRFLAERTGGTYSTLKVQPAELEDSGVYFCASSQARTANTGELFFGEGSRLTVL.

This clone appeared a few times. The chain joins TRBV7-2 to TRBJ2-3, with D possibly matching TRBD2 (7 bases). The V gene's germline CDR1 is SGHTA and CDR2 FQGNSA. The CDR3 runs to 16 residues. The ends were cut back, 7 bases at V and 3 bases at J, with 20 bases in the middle. The chain's CDR3 is CASTQTTGGQTDTQYF. The CDR3 nucleotides read TGTGCCAGCACCCAAACAACCGGGGGGCAGACAGATACGCAGTATTTT.

A remark on this clone: The junction departs from the called germline gene at one end, perhaps through a read error. This chain uses TRBV5-4 with TRBJ1-4; the D gene is possibly TRBD1 (6 bases). The CDR3 is 15 amino acids. CDR1 SGHNT and CDR2 YYREEE come from the germline V gene (reference sequence). The CDR3 DNA is TGTGCCAGGAGCTTGAAGGGGGAGGTTAATGAAAAACTGTTTTTT. Amino acids: CARSLKGEVNEKLFF.

The chain is built from TRBV7-8 and TRBJ2-3; no clear D. CDR1 is SGHVS, CDR2 FQNEAQ, per germline. The CDR3 length is 14 residues. The V and J ends lost 3 bases and 2 bases respectively, with 9 bases between them. CDR3 sequence (DNA): TGTGCCAGCAGCTTTCCCTACTCCACAGATACGCAGTATTTT. Its protein is CASSFPYSTDTQYF.

The sample holds a few counts of this clone. The gene calls are TRBV7-2 and TRBJ2-3, with D hard to call. The CDR3 contains 12 residues. Germline V gene sequence: CDR1 SGHTA, CDR2 FQGNSA. The V end lost 6 bases, the J end lost 2 bases, and 6 bases lay between the germline ends. This CDR3 is CASSRYTDTQYF. For the CDR3, the DNA is TGTGCCAGCAGTAGATACACAGATACGCAGTATTTT.

This clone has a handful of counts. This rearrangement joins TRBV10-3 to TRBJ1-2; the D is unclear. V was shortened by 0 bases and J by 4 bases, with 3 bases between the two germline ends. Germline V gives CDR1 ENHRY, CDR2 SYGVKD. This CDR3 is built from 12 residues. This CDR3 is CAISESLYGYTF. The CDR3 DNA sequence: TGTGCCATCAGTGAGTCCCTCTATGGCTACACCTTC.

There are a few counts of this clone. This chain links TRBV6-6 with TRBJ1-2; D is unclear. V dropped 4 bases and J dropped 8 bases, with 11 bases sitting between them. The length of the CDR3 is 12 residues. Germline V gene lookup returns CDR1 MNHNY and CDR2 SVGAGI (reference sequence). CDR3 nucleotides: TGTGCCAGCAGTTCTGGGGATAGCGGCTACACCTTC. It encodes CASSSGDSGYTF.

In the case of this clone: Other DNA sequences in the sample encode the same CDR3. The gene calls are TRBV29-1 and TRBJ2-5; D is undetermined. The germline gives CDR1 SQVTM, CDR2 ANQGSEA. Trimming left V 4 bases short and J 0 bases short, with 3 bases between. The length of the CDR3 is 11 residues. CDR3 in amino acids: CSVGHQETQYF. The CDR3 DNA reads TGCAGCGTTGGGCACCAAGAGACCCAGTACTTC.

This clone was counted a few times. This chain links TRBV19 with TRBJ1-1, with unresolved D. This CDR3 has 13 amino acids. The V and J ends lost 8 bases and 0 bases respectively, with 10 bases between them. Germline V gene lookup returns CDR1 LNHDA and CDR2 SQIVND (reference sequence). Written as DNA, the CDR3 is TGTGCCAGTCTGGGGTCGATGAACACTGAAGCTTTCTTT. Amino acids: CASLGSMNTEAFF.

This clone appeared a few times. The chain joins TRBV25-1 to TRBJ2-7; 10 nucleotides match TRBD1. V was pared by 2 bases and J by 1 base, with 8 bases of the junction left unmatched. Germline V gene sequence: CDR1 MGHDK, CDR2 SYGVNS. The CDR3 sequence is 17 residues long. The chain's CDR3 is CASSEPGRTGGSYEQYF. The DNA for the CDR3 is TGTGCCAGCAGTGAACCAGGCCGGACAGGGGGGTCCTACGAGCAGTACTTC.

Note on this clone: This could be a read error, since a much larger clone is one nucleotide away. The CDR3 loop is CAISSARGDTSPLHF. The CDR3 nucleotides read TGTGCCATCAGTTCCGCGAGGGGAGATACTTCACCCCTCCACTTT. The J gene is TRBJ1-6, the V gene TRBV10-3; perhaps TRBD1 as D (5 bases). Between the trimmed V and J ends, which lost 5 bases and 9 bases, there was a span of 17 bases. Looked up from germline, CDR1 is ENHRY and CDR2 is SYGVKD. The CDR3 has 15 residues.